These 27 T cell receptor beta chains were all obtained from the same sample, sequenced in a study of post-analysis software for immune sequencing data. The antigens of these receptors remain unknown. TCR beta libraries were prepared from cDNA with unique molecular identifiers. TCRdb ran MiXCR on the PCR reads and lists one entry per CDR3 protein. The sample contains just over 250,000 distinct CDR3 sequences, around 34% of which appear only once. Study-wide results and limits: TRBV segments more frequent in patients than in controls numbered several and included TRBV5-6, TRBV5-1 and TRBV20-1.

The sample comprised blood. All receptors derive from a girl aged 5-17 years with multiple sclerosis.

This clonotype has just one count. The chain employs TRBV28 and TRBJ2-2; the match to TRBD1 covers 12 bases. V lost 6 bases, J lost 0 bases, and 8 bases stayed unmatched. The CDR3 consists of 18 residues. Germline V gene data show CDR1 as MDHEN and CDR2 as SYDVKM. The CDR3: CASRRTGTGGPNTGELFF. The CDR3 DNA is TGTGCCAGCAGACGAACCGGGACAGGGGGCCCGAACACCGGGGAGCTGTTTTTT.

The chain links TRBV20-1 to TRBJ1-4; D is perhaps TRBD1 (5 bases). This CDR3 region has 13 residues. Per the germline V gene, CDR1 is DFQATT and CDR2 is SNEGSKA (reference sequence). Trimming took off 7 bases at V and 8 bases at J, with 17 bases between the two ends. The CDR3 sequence is CSGRDGETEKLFF. CDR3 coding DNA: TGCAGTGGCCGGGACGGAGAGACCGAAAAACTGTTTTTT.

Remarks on this clonotype: One base away lies a much larger clone, so this may be a sequencing read error. The chain combines TRBV7-2 with TRBJ1-4; the D is unclear. This CDR3 region has 15 residues. V was cut by 0 bases and J by 8 bases, with 13 bases left in between. The germline CDR1 and CDR2 sequences are SGHTA and FQGNSA. The CDR3 region is CASSLAGMAYEKLFF. DNA of the CDR3: TGTGCCAGCAGCTTAGCCGGGATGGCTTACGAAAAACTGTTTTTT.

The chain combines TRBV20-1 with TRBJ2-7; 8 bases map to TRBD2. This CDR3 region has 18 residues. Germline assignment: CDR1 DFQATT and CDR2 SNEGSKA (reference sequence). J was trimmed by 7 bases and V by 0 bases; bases with no gene match: 20. In DNA form, the CDR3 reads TGCAGTGCTAGAGAGCGGGTGCGGGAGGTAACACTCTACAATGAGCAGTACTTC. This gives the protein CSARERVREVTLYNEQYF.

Ten or more counts support this clonotype. The V call is TRBV20-1, the J call TRBJ1-2; 9 positions agree with TRBD1. J gave up 7 bases and V 1 base, and 10 bases lay outside the gene matches. Looked up from germline, CDR1 is DFQATT and CDR2 is SNEGSKA (reference sequence). The CDR3 is 15 amino acids. The CDR3 sequence: CSARGAIRDRAGYTF. In nucleotides, the CDR3 is TGCAGTGCTAGAGGAGCGATCCGGGACAGGGCTGGCTACACCTTC.

V and J are TRBV4-2 and TRBJ2-2, with 11 bases fitting TRBD2. CDR3 length: 18 residues. V lost 3 bases and J lost 4; bases outside the gene matches: 10. Per germline, CDR1 LGHNA and CDR2 YNFKEQ. CDR3 sequence reads: CASSQAPLAGGPTGELFF. In DNA, the CDR3 is TGTGCCAGCAGCCAGGCCCCCTTAGCGGGAGGGCCCACCGGGGAGCTGTTTTTT.

This clonotype was recorded many times. The CDR3 DNA is TGCAGCGTTGAAGATCCGGGAAGCAGGGGGCTTGCTAACTATGGCTACACCTTC. Translated: CSVEDPGSRGLANYGYTF. The chain links TRBV29-1 to TRBJ1-2; TRBD1 matches 8 bases. Germline CDR1 and CDR2: SQVTM and ANQGSEA. The length of the CDR3 is 18 residues. J was trimmed by 0 bases and V by 0 bases; bases with no gene match: 12. The full variable domain, rest sourced from reference TRBV29-1 and TRBJ1-2, is SAVISQKPSRDICQRGTSLTIQCQVDSQVTMMFWYRQQPGQSLTLIATANQGSEATYESGFVIDKFPISRPNLTFSTLTVSNMSPEDSSIYLCSVEDPGSRGLANYGYTFGSGTRLTVV.

This clonotype was observed at least ten times. V gene TRBV6-7 combines with J gene TRBJ1-2; 7 bases line up with TRBD1. TRBV6-7 is sorted into the ORF group, with uncertain function. This CDR3 is built from 21 residues. Trimming cost V 2 bases and J 7 bases; bases outside gene matches: 28. CDR3: CASSYARCLWDRSVCFSGYTF. The CDR3 DNA is TGTGCCAGCAGTTACGCTCGGTGCCTGTGGGACAGATCCGTTTGTTTTTCTGGCTACACCTTC.

Many counts were recorded for this clonotype. This chain connects TRBV7-6 to TRBJ1-2; TRBD1 might be the D (5 bases). Looked up from germline, CDR1 is SGHVS and CDR2 is FNYEAQ. The CDR3 has 15 amino acids. Trimming shortened V by 1 base and J by 8 bases, and 17 bases separated the two germline ends. CDR3 nucleotides: TGTGCCAGCAGCTTAGACAGGAGTGGGTCTTGGGGCTACACCTTC. It specifies CASSLDRSGSWGYTF.

This clonotype was seen more than once but under ten times. The genes are TRBV20-1 and TRBJ2-7; D is undetermined. The CDR3 runs 14 residues. Trimming cost V 0 bases and J 0 bases, with 9 bases left between them. Germline-derived CDR1 and CDR2 are DFQATT and SNEGSKA (reference sequence). The CDR3 here is CSARDSLTSYEQYF. In nucleotides, the CDR3 is TGCAGTGCTAGAGACAGCCTGACCTCCTACGAGCAGTACTTC.

V gene TRBV20-1 combines with J gene TRBJ1-1; 7 bases align to TRBD1. The CDR3 has 13 amino acids. Per germline, CDR1 DFQATT and CDR2 SNEGSKA (reference sequence). Trimming at V came to 3 bases and at J to 3 bases, leaving 4 bases not matched to a gene. This chain's CDR3 is CSARKGADTEAFF. The CDR3 DNA is TGCAGTGCTAGGAAGGGGGCGGACACTGAAGCTTTCTTT.

This chain links TRBV9 with TRBJ2-3, with D maybe TRBD2 (6 bases). This CDR3 contains 16 residues. V lost 7 bases, J lost 3 bases, and 21 bases lay in between. Germline values: CDR1 SGDLS, CDR2 YYNGEE. The CDR3 region is CASHSTGGYGTDTQYF. The CDR3 nucleotides read TGTGCCAGCCATTCAACTGGGGGGTATGGAACAGATACGCAGTATTTT.

This clonotype was detected only a few times. This sequence joins TRBV2 and TRBJ1-2; 8 bases are shared with TRBD1. V shed 5 bases, J shed 3 bases, and the junction held 5 bases outside the gene matches. The CDR3 is 14 amino acids. Per the germline V gene, CDR1 is SNHLY and CDR2 is FYNNEI. The CDR3 DNA reads as TGTGCCAGCAGTCTGACAGGGGAGGACTATGGCTACACCTTC. Translated: CASSLTGEDYGYTF.

In its sample, this clonotype was seen many times. The CDR3 DNA sequence: TGTGCCAGCAGCCAGGGGGCGCGGTACACCGGGGAGCTGTTTTTT. It encodes CASSQGARYTGELFF. This chain uses TRBV7-2 with TRBJ2-2; 8 bases are a match to TRBD1. J was trimmed by 3 bases and V by 5 bases; bases with no gene match: 5. The CDR3 extends over 15 amino acids. CDR1 and CDR2 (germline): SGHTA, FQGNSA.

The chain carries TRBV11-3 and TRBJ2-3; the D gene could be TRBD1 or TRBD2 (5 bases each). Germline assignment: CDR1 SGHNT and CDR2 YENEEA. Trimming pared 5 bases from V and 2 bases from J, leaving 8 bases between. CDR3 size: 13 residues. Here the CDR3 DNA reads TGTGCCAGCAGCCATGGGACCACAGATACGCAGTATTTT. Protein product: CASSHGTTDTQYF. The whole variable domain, filled in from reference TRBV11-3 and TRBJ2-3, reads EAGVVQSPRYKIIEKKQPVAFWCNPISGHNTLYWYLQNLGQGPELLIRYENEEAVDDSQLPKDRFSAERLKGVDSTLKIQPAELGDSAVYLCASSHGTTDTQYFGPGTRLTVL.

This clonotype was recorded at least ten times. V gene TRBV6-1 combines with J gene TRBJ2-3, with D perhaps matching TRBD1 or TRBD2 (6 bases each). CDR1 is MNHNS and CDR2 is SASEGT in the germline V gene. There are 15 residues in the CDR3. V was clipped by 2 bases and J by 4 bases, with 13 bases between them. The CDR3 DNA sequence: TGTGCCAGCAGTGAAAGACTAGGGGGAGCAGATACGCAGTATTTT. This translates into CASSERLGGADTQYF.

The rearrangement links TRBV10-1 to TRBJ2-1; a possible D gene is TRBD2 (7 bases). The V gene's germline CDR1 is WNHNN and CDR2 SYGVQD (reference sequence). The germline V and J ends were trimmed by 3 bases and 6 bases, with 15 bases remaining between them. This CDR3 is 15 amino acids long. The CDR3 loop is CASSDGGAGPNEQFF. The CDR3 region has the DNA TGCGCCAGCAGTGATGGGGGGGCCGGGCCCAATGAGCAGTTCTTC.

J is TRBJ1-2 and V is TRBV28; D is uncertain. Germline V gene lookup returns CDR1 MDHEN and CDR2 SYDVKM. Trimming stripped 5 bases from V and 0 bases from J, with 10 bases between. The length of the CDR3 is 14 residues. CDR3 nucleotides: TGTGCCAGCAGTGCAATAACAGCTAACTATGGCTACACCTTC. This encodes CASSAITANYGYTF.

This clonotype was detected once. Here the CDR3 DNA reads TGTGCCAGCAGTCGGGACGCCGGAAATTCACCCCTCCACTTT. As protein: CASSRDAGNSPLHF. The V and J genes are TRBV6-6 and TRBJ1-6; perhaps TRBD1 as D (5 bases). The ends were cut back, 5 bases at V and 7 bases at J, with 12 bases in the middle. The CDR3 loop spans 14 amino acids. Germline V gene lookup returns CDR1 MNHNY and CDR2 SVGAGI (reference sequence).

A note on this clonotype: This may be a read error, as it is one base from a much larger clone. The J gene is TRBJ2-1, the V gene TRBV20-1, with 7 positions matching TRBD2. The CDR3 runs 15 residues. Germline-derived CDR1 and CDR2 are DFQATT and SNEGSKA (reference sequence). V gave up 3 bases and J gave up 6 bases; unmatched junction bases: 11. The CDR3: CSASGRTGGRNEQFF. The CDR3 DNA sequence: TGCAGTGCTAGCGGTCGGACGGGAGGACGCAATGAGCAGTTCTTC.

This clonotype was counted many times. The chain uses TRBV20-1 and TRBJ1-6; weak D call: TRBD1 (5 bases). Trimming took off 2 bases at V and 9 bases at J, with 17 bases between the two ends. The CDR3 length is 15 residues. The germline V gene encodes CDR1 DFQATT and CDR2 SNEGSKA (reference sequence). CDR3 residues: CSARPSAARVSPLHF. The CDR3 DNA follows: TGCAGTGCTAGACCGTCAGCCGCCAGGGTTTCACCCCTCCACTTT.

The chain uses TRBV4-1 and TRBJ2-1; the match to TRBD2 covers 12 bases. The CDR3 is 16 residues long. With V trimmed by 8 bases and J by 10 bases, 15 bases remained unmatched. Germline lookup yields CDR1 MGHRA and CDR2 YSYEKL. CDR3 DNA sequence: TGCGCCAGCTTGGGCGCCGGACTAGCGGGATGGGGAGAGCAGTTCTTC. Translating it yields CASLGAGLAGWGEQFF.

The V call is TRBV30, the J call TRBJ2-7; 7 bases are shared with TRBD2. CDR1 is GTSNPN, CDR2 SVGIG, per germline (reference sequence). V lost 3 bases and J lost 7; bases outside the gene matches: 9. The CDR3 loop spans 13 amino acids. In DNA, the CDR3 is TGTGCCTGGAGCTCTGGACTAGGGAATGAGCAGTACTTC. This gives the protein CAWSSGLGNEQYF.

This clonotype was picked up many times. V and J are TRBV6-1 and TRBJ2-7; the D gene could be TRBD1 or TRBD2 (5 bases each). V shed 7 bases and J shed 6 bases, with 13 bases lying between them. The CDR3 has 12 residues. Per germline, CDR1 MNHNS and CDR2 SASEGT. CDR3 loop: CASTGTTLEQYF. CDR3 DNA sequence: TGTGCCAGCACCGGGACCACTCTCGAGCAGTACTTC.

This clonotype was recorded at least ten times. The chain is built from TRBV20-1 and TRBJ1-5; weak D call: TRBD1 (6 bases). The CDR3 runs 14 residues. Germline-derived CDR1 and CDR2 are DFQATT and SNEGSKA (reference sequence). Trimming took off 3 bases at V and 3 bases at J, with 12 bases between the two ends. CDR3 in DNA: TGCAGTGCTAGGGATACAGGGTTCAATCAGCCCCAGCATTTT. Translated, it gives CSARDTGFNQPQHF.

Only a few counts were recorded for this clonotype. The chain recombines TRBV12-3 or TRBV12-4 with TRBJ1-5; 7 positions agree with TRBD1. Losses at the gene ends were 6 bases for V and 3 bases for J; bases not matched to a gene: 8. The CDR3 spans 15 residues. The CDR3 bases are TGTGCCAGCAGCGCGCAGGGGGTATTCAATCAGCCCCAGCATTTT. As protein: CASSAQGVFNQPQHF.

This clonotype has a count of ten or more. V gene TRBV6-2 or TRBV6-3 combines with J gene TRBJ1-5; D gene ambiguous. Trimming cost V 5 bases and J 5 bases, with 22 bases left between them. Germline V CDR1 and CDR2: MNHEY, SVGEGT. The CDR3 is 17 residues long. The CDR3 protein is CASSPRPTLLRHQPQHF. The CDR3 nucleotides read TGTGCCAGCAGTCCACGACCGACCCTCCTGAGGCATCAGCCCCAGCATTTT.